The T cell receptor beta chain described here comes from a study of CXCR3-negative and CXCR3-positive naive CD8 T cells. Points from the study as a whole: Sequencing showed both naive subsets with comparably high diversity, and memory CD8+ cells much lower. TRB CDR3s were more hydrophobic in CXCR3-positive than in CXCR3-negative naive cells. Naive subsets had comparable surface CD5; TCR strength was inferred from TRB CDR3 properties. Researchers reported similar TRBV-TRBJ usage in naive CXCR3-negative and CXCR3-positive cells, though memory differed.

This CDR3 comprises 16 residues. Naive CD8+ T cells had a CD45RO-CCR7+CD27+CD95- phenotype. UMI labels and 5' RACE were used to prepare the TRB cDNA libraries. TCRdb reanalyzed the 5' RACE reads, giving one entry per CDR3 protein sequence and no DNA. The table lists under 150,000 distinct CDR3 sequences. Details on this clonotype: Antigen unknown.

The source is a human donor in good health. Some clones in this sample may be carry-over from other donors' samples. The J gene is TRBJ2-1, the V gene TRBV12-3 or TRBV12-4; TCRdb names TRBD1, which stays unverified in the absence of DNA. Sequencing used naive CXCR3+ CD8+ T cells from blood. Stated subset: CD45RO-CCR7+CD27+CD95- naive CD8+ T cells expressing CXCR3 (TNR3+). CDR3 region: CASSLEGKGTVYEQFF.